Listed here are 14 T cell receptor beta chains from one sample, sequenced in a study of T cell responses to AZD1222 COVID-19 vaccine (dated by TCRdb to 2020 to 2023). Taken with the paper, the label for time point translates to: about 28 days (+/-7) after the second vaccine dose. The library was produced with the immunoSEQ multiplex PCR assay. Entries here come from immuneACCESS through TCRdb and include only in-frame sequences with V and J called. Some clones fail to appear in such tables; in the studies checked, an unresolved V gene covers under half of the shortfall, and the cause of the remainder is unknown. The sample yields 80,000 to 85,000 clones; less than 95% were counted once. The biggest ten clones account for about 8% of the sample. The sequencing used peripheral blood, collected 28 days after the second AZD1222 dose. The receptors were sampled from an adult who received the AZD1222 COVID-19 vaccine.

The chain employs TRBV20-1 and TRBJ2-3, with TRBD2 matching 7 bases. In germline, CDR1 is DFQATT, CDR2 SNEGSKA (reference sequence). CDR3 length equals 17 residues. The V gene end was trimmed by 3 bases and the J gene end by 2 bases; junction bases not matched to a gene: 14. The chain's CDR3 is CSASPASGRFDTDTQYF. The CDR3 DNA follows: TGCAGTGCTAGTCCGGCTAGCGGAAGGTTCGACACAGATACGCAGTATTTT.

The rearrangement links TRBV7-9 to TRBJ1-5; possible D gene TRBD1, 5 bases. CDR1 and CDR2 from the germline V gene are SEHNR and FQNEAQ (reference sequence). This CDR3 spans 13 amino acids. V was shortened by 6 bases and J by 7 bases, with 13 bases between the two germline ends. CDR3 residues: CASSLGGSQPQHF. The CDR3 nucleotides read TGTGCCAGCAGTTTGGGGGGGTCCCAGCCCCAGCATTTT.

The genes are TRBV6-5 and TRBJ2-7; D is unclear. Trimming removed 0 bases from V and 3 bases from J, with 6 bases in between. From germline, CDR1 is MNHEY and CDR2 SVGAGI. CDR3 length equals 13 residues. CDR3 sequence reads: CASSYSRNYEQYF. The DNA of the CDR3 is TGTGCCAGCAGTTACTCGAGAAACTACGAGCAGTACTTC.

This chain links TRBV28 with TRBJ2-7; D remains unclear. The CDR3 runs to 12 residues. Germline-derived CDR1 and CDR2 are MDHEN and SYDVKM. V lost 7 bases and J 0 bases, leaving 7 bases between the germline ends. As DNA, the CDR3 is TGTGCCAGCAAAGACGTCTCCTACGAGCAGTACTTC. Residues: CASKDVSYEQYF.

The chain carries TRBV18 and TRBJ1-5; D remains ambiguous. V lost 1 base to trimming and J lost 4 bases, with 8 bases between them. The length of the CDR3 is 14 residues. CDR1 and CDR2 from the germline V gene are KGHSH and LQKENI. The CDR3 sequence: CASSPRSGNQPQHF. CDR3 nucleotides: TGTGCCAGCTCACCACGGTCGGGGAATCAGCCCCAGCATTTT.

CDR3 residues: CAISESRTAMNTEAFF. The CDR3 DNA is TGTGCCATCAGTGAGTCGAGAACAGCTATGAACACTGAAGCTTTCTTT. The chain combines TRBV10-3 with TRBJ1-1; D is undetermined. The germline V gene has CDR1 ENHRY and CDR2 SYGVKD. There are 16 residues in the CDR3. V lost 0 bases and J lost 0, with 11 bases in between.

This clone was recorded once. The CDR3 loop is CASRPEGGVNEKLFF. The CDR3 DNA reads as TGTGCCAGCAGGCCTGAGGGGGGCGTCAATGAAAAACTGTTTTTT. This chain connects TRBV6-6 to TRBJ1-4, with D perhaps matching TRBD1 (6 bases). CDR3 length: 15 amino acids. The germline V and J ends were trimmed by 6 bases and 5 bases, with 16 bases remaining between them. From germline, CDR1 is MNHNY and CDR2 SVGAGI (reference sequence).

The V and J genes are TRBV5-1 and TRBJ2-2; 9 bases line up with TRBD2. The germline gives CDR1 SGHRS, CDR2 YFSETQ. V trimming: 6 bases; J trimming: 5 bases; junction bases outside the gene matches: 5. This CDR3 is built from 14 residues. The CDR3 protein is CASTGLAGTGELFF. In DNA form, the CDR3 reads TGCGCCAGCACGGGGCTAGCGGGGACCGGGGAGCTGTTTTTT.

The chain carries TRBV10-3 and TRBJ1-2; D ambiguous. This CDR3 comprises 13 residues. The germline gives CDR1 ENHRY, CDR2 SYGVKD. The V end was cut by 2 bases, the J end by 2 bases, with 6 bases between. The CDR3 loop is CAISETENYGYTF. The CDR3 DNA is TGTGCCATCAGTGAGACAGAGAACTATGGCTACACCTTC.

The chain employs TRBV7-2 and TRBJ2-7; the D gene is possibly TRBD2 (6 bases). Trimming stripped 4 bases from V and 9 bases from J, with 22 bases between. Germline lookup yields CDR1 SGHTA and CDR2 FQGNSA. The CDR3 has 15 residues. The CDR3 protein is CASSSPSVSRFWQYF. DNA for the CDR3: TGTGCCAGCAGCTCGCCTAGCGTCAGCCGGTTTTGGCAGTACTTC.

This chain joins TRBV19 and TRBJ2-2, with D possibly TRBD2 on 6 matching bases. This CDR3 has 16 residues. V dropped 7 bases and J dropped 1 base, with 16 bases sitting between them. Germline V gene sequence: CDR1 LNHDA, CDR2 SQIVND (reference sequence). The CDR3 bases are TGTGCCAGTATCCCTGGGCGGGGTGGGAACACCGGGGAGCTGTTTTTT. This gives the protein CASIPGRGGNTGELFF.

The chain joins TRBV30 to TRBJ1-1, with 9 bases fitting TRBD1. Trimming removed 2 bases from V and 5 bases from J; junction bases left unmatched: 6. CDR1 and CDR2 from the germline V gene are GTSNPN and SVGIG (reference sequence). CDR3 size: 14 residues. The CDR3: CAWSPGQGRTEAFF. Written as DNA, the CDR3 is TGTGCCTGGAGTCCGGGACAGGGTCGAACTGAAGCTTTCTTT. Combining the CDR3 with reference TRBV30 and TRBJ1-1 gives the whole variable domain SQTIHQWPATLVQPVGSPLSLECTVEGTSNPNLYWYRQAAGRGLQLLFYSVGIGQISSEVPQNLSASRPQDRQFILSSKKLLLSDSGFYLCAWSPGQGRTEAFFGQGTRLTVV.

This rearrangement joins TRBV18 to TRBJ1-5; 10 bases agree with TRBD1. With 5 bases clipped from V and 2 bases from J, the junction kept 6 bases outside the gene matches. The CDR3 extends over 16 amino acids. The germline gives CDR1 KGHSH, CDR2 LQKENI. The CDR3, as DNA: TGTGCCAGCTCAGAACTGACAGGGGGCGGCAATCAGCCCCAGCATTTT. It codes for CASSELTGGGNQPQHF.

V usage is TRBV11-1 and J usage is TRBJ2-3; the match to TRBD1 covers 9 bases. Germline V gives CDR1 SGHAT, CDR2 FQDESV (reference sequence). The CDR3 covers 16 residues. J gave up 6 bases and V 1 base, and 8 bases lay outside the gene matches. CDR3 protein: CASSLGPGQGADTQYF. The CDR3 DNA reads TGTGCCAGCAGCTTAGGTCCGGGACAGGGAGCTGATACGCAGTATTTT.